These 29 T cell receptor beta chains originate from one sample sequenced in a study of cytomegalovirus exposure and HLA in healthy donors. PCR used 60 Vbeta primers and 13 Jbeta primers. The table came from immunoSEQ multiplex PCR; TCRdb's copy has only in-frame clones and leaves some out. The sample contains about 220,000 clones, 76% of which appear only once. The sample was PBMCs. These receptors originate from a man younger than 30 in good health and CMV-seronegative.

J is TRBJ2-3 and V is TRBV5-6; 14 bases map to TRBD2. The length of the CDR3 is 16 residues. J was trimmed by 4 bases and V by 3 bases; bases with no gene match: 4. Germline V gene sequence: CDR1 SGHDT, CDR2 YYEEEE. The CDR3 nucleotides read TGTGCCAGCAGCTGGGGACTAGCGGGAGCAGCAGATACGCAGTATTTT. Its translation is CASSWGLAGAADTQYF.

V is TRBV28 and J is TRBJ2-7, with D perhaps matching TRBD2 (6 bases). V shed 8 bases and J shed 5 bases, with 16 bases lying between them. Germline V gene sequence: CDR1 MDHEN, CDR2 SYDVKM. The CDR3 contains 13 residues. CDR3 sequence (DNA): TGTGCCAGCCGGCGGGGACGAATTAACGAGCAGTACTTC. This codes for CASRRGRINEQYF.

The chain uses TRBV5-1 and TRBJ1-2; TRBD1 matches at 8 bases. The CDR3 extends over 15 amino acids. Germline V lookup: CDR1 SGHRS, CDR2 YFSETQ. The J segment lost 4 bases and the V segment lost 4 bases, leaving 9 bases of the junction unmatched. In DNA, the CDR3 is TGCGCCAGCAGCACCCCCGGGACAGGTTCCTATGGCTACACCTTC. Residues: CASSTPGTGSYGYTF. Drawing the rest from reference TRBV5-1 and TRBJ1-2, the complete variable domain is KAGVTQTPRYLIKTRGQQVTLSCSPISGHRSVSWYQQTPGQGLQFLFEYFSETQRNKGNFPGRFSGRQFSNSRSEMNVSTLELGDSALYLCASSTPGTGSYGYTFGSGTRLTVV.

The table lists this clone with a few counts. The genes are TRBV5-1 and TRBJ1-2; the D gene is possibly TRBD1 (5 bases). The CDR3 loop spans 12 amino acids. V was clipped by 7 bases and J by 7 bases, with 14 bases between them. Germline loops: CDR1 SGHRS, CDR2 YFSETQ. The CDR3: CASSNQGAGYTF. CDR3 coding DNA: TGCGCCAGCTCGAACCAGGGTGCTGGCTACACCTTC.

The gene calls are TRBV27 and TRBJ2-7; D possibly corresponds to TRBD1 (5 bases). Germline V gene sequence: CDR1 MNHEY, CDR2 SMNVEV (reference sequence). V dropped 9 bases and J dropped 3 bases, with 9 bases sitting between them. The length of the CDR3 is 11 residues. The CDR3 region is CASGAGYEQYF. The DNA for the CDR3 is TGTGCCAGTGGGGCCGGCTACGAGCAGTACTTC.

V is TRBV9 and J is TRBJ2-2; a possible D gene is TRBD2 (6 bases). V was pared by 0 bases and J by 1 base, with 13 bases between. Germline V gene data show CDR1 as SGDLS and CDR2 as YYNGEE. This CDR3 has 17 residues. The CDR3 here is CASSVGVSRGNTGELFF. In nucleotides, the CDR3 is TGTGCCAGCAGCGTAGGAGTGTCGCGGGGGAACACCGGGGAGCTGTTTTTT.

The chain couples TRBV2 to TRBJ1-2; D is unresolved. Germline CDR1 and CDR2: SNHLY and FYNNEI. CDR3 size: 13 residues. The V gene lost 7 bases and the J gene lost 8 bases, with 17 bases spanning the gap. The CDR3 loop is CASTQTAVRGYTF. The CDR3 nucleotides read TGTGCCAGCACCCAAACGGCGGTTCGGGGCTACACCTTC.

This clone was seen just once. V usage is TRBV4-2 and J usage is TRBJ2-7; D is perhaps TRBD2 (5 bases). The CDR3 totals 15 residues. Germline CDR1 reads LGHNA; CDR2 reads YNFKEQ. V was trimmed by 0 bases and J by 4 bases, leaving 13 bases between them. The CDR3 region has the DNA TGTGCCAGCAGCCAAGATTCGGGGTTGGGTTACGAGCAGTACTTC. It yields the protein CASSQDSGLGYEQYF.

J is TRBJ1-4 and V is TRBV6-5, with D unresolved. CDR3 length: 13 residues. Germline assignment: CDR1 MNHEY and CDR2 SVGAGI. V was pared by 0 bases and J by 7 bases, with 6 bases between. CDR3 DNA: TGTGCCAGCAGTTACTCAGCGGGTGAAAAACTGTTTTTT. As protein: CASSYSAGEKLFF.

The chain is built from TRBV9 and TRBJ1-1; D remains ambiguous. The CDR3 runs 15 residues. Trimming cost V 3 bases and J 0 bases, with 12 bases left between them. Germline lookup yields CDR1 SGDLS and CDR2 YYNGEE. The CDR3 nucleotides read TGTGCCAGCAGCGGCCGCGACAAAGTGAACACTGAAGCTTTCTTT. Translation gives CASSGRDKVNTEAFF.

This clone was found once. The chain uses TRBV2 and TRBJ1-4; maybe TRBD1 (6 bases). Germline V gene sequence: CDR1 SNHLY, CDR2 FYNNEI. This CDR3 spans 14 amino acids. Deletions cut 4 bases from V and 8 bases from J, with 14 bases between. The CDR3: CASSVHRVNEKLFF. CDR3 coding DNA: TGTGCCAGCAGTGTCCACAGGGTTAACGAAAAACTGTTTTTT.

The J gene is TRBJ2-3, the V gene TRBV29-1, with 14 bases identical to TRBD2. With V trimmed by 4 bases and J by 11 bases, 23 bases remained unmatched. Germline CDR1 SQVTM, CDR2 ANQGSEA. This CDR3 contains 19 residues. The CDR3 here is CSVVGGTSGSLGVKEKQYF. The DNA for the CDR3 is TGCAGCGTTGTTGGTGGGACTAGCGGGAGTTTGGGGGTAAAAGAAAAGCAGTATTTT.

V gene TRBV5-6 combines with J gene TRBJ2-7; 9 bases match TRBD1. The germline V gene encodes CDR1 SGHDT and CDR2 YYEEEE. The CDR3 extends over 17 amino acids. V shed 0 bases and J 4 bases; nucleotides not matched to a gene: 11. CDR3 in amino acids: CASSLAGPGTGRYEQYF. The CDR3, as DNA: TGTGCCAGCAGCTTGGCCGGTCCCGGGACAGGGCGTTACGAGCAGTACTTC. Supplemented by reference TRBV5-6 and TRBJ2-7, the full variable domain reads DAGVTQSPTHLIKTRGQQVTLRCSPKSGHDTVSWYQQALGQGPQFIFQYYEEEERQRGNFPDRFSGHQFPNYSSELNVNALLLGDSALYLCASSLAGPGTGRYEQYFGPGTRLTVT.

This chain joins TRBV19 and TRBJ2-5; unclear D gene. The DNA end is more similar to TRBJ2-7, so the J call may be wrong. This CDR3 region has 14 residues. The germline V gene has CDR1 LNHDA and CDR2 SQIVND (reference sequence). The CDR3 loop is CASSSALLSYEQYF. As DNA, the CDR3 is TGTGCCAGTAGTTCCGCGCTCCTCTCCTACGAGCAGTACTTC.

The chain carries TRBV28 and TRBJ1-5; D is unclear. V was cut by 5 bases and J by 0 bases, with 17 bases left in between. The CDR3 totals 17 residues. CDR1 and CDR2 (germline): MDHEN, SYDVKM. As DNA, the CDR3 is TGTGCCAGCAGTCGCCTACGGGTGTCTAATAGCAATCAGCCCCAGCATTTT. This translates into CASSRLRVSNSNQPQHF.

J is TRBJ2-3 and V is TRBV5-1; D not certain. Germline CDR1 reads SGHRS; CDR2 reads YFSETQ. The CDR3 has 14 residues. V was clipped by 7 bases and J by 0 bases, with 12 bases between them. CDR3 bases: TGCGCCAGCCGGCTAGTCACTAGCACAGATACGCAGTATTTT. It is translated as CASRLVTSTDTQYF.

This rearrangement joins TRBV5-1 to TRBJ1-1, with no clear D. V lost 2 bases, J lost 5 bases, and 19 bases lay in between. The CDR3 loop spans 16 amino acids. The germline V gene has CDR1 SGHRS and CDR2 YFSETQ. The CDR3 loop reads CASSFASERARTEAFF. Here the CDR3 DNA reads TGCGCCAGCAGCTTCGCTTCTGAGAGGGCCCGGACTGAAGCTTTCTTT.

This chain joins TRBV5-1 and TRBJ2-1, with TRBD2 matching over 7 bases. CDR1 is SGHRS and CDR2 is YFSETQ in the germline V gene. The CDR3 spans 15 residues. V gave up 5 bases and J gave up 3 bases; unmatched junction bases: 8. In DNA form, the CDR3 reads TGCGCCAGCAGATTGACCAGGGAGGGCTACAATGAGCAGTTCTTC. Residues: CASRLTREGYNEQFF.

CDR3 DNA: TGTGCCTGGAGTCTACTAGGAGGGCCTAGCACAGATACGCAGTATTTT. Translation gives CAWSLLGGPSTDTQYF. The V and J genes are TRBV30 and TRBJ2-3; the D gene is possibly TRBD2 (6 bases). Deletions cut 2 bases from V and 0 bases from J, with 15 bases between. This CDR3 region has 16 residues. Germline CDR1 and CDR2: GTSNPN and SVGIG (reference sequence). The full variable domain, completed using reference TRBV30 and TRBJ2-3, is SQTIHQWPATLVQPVGSPLSLECTVEGTSNPNLYWYRQAAGRGLQLLFYSVGIGQISSEVPQNLSASRPQDRQFILSSKKLLLSDSGFYLCAWSLLGGPSTDTQYFGPGTRLTVL.

The genes are TRBV30 and TRBJ1-2; 7 bases fit TRBD1. There are 12 residues in the CDR3. V lost 3 bases and J lost 4; bases outside the gene matches: 2. In germline, CDR1 is GTSNPN, CDR2 SVGIG (reference sequence). This chain's CDR3 is CAWSPGGYGYTF. The CDR3 nucleotides read TGTGCCTGGAGCCCAGGGGGCTATGGCTACACCTTC.

The DNA of the CDR3 is TGTGCCAGTAGTGTCCTGGGAGTTGGGACCGGGGAGCTGTTTTTT. Translation gives CASSVLGVGTGELFF. This chain links TRBV19 with TRBJ2-2, with D perhaps TRBD2 (5 bases). CDR1 LNHDA and CDR2 SQIVND come from the germline V gene (reference sequence). The length of the CDR3 is 15 residues. The V gene lost 5 bases and the J gene lost 5 bases, with 15 bases spanning the gap.

Concerning this clone: The sample carries other DNA sequences with the same CDR3. The V and J genes are TRBV6-1 and TRBJ1-6; 9 bases match TRBD1. Germline-derived CDR1 and CDR2 are MNHNS and SASEGT. CDR3 length: 15 amino acids. J lost 10 bases, V lost 3 bases, and 7 bases had no gene match. The CDR3 region has the DNA TGTGCCAGCAGTGAGGGAACAGGGGGCAACTCACCCCTCCACTTT. Amino acid sequence: CASSEGTGGNSPLHF.

This clone was detected a few times. The chain couples TRBV19 to TRBJ1-4; tentatively, D is TRBD1 (6 bases). The CDR3 totals 15 residues. V lost 7 bases and J 7 bases, leaving 19 bases between the germline ends. Germline CDR1 is LNHDA and CDR2 is SQIVND (reference sequence). The CDR3 nucleotides read TGTGCCAGTAACGGAGGCAGGGGATTAGGTGAAAAACTGTTTTTT. Translation gives CASNGGRGLGEKLFF.

The V call is TRBV28, the J call TRBJ1-1; D is possibly TRBD1 (6 bases). Germline V gene sequence: CDR1 MDHEN, CDR2 SYDVKM. Trimming left V 3 bases short and J 10 bases short, with 12 bases between. The CDR3 loop spans 12 amino acids. The CDR3 here is CASSFQGYGAFF. Here the CDR3 DNA reads TGTGCCAGCAGTTTTCAGGGGTACGGAGCTTTCTTT.

The chain carries TRBV29-1 and TRBJ2-7; D remains unclear. Germline V lookup: CDR1 SQVTM, CDR2 ANQGSEA. The CDR3 is 13 residues long. With 6 bases removed from V and 2 bases from J, the gap between germline ends came to 14 bases. CDR3 nucleotide sequence: TGCAGCGTGTGGCTTACGGAGACCTACGAGCAGTACTTC. It codes for CSVWLTETYEQYF.

J is TRBJ2-1 and V is TRBV2, with D possibly matching TRBD2 (5 bases). The CDR3 length is 16 residues. The V and J ends lost 2 bases and 3 bases respectively, with 14 bases between them. In germline, CDR1 is SNHLY, CDR2 FYNNEI. CDR3 region: CASSENGKVVYNEQFF. As DNA, the CDR3 is TGTGCCAGCAGTGAAAACGGGAAGGTGGTCTACAATGAGCAGTTCTTC.

This chain joins TRBV25-1 and TRBJ1-2; the D is unclear. Trimming took 0 bases from V and 4 from J, leaving 15 bases between them. Germline V gene lookup returns CDR1 MGHDK and CDR2 SYGVNS. This CDR3 is built from 16 residues. The chain's CDR3 is CASSEYRGEISYGYTF. The CDR3 DNA reads as TGTGCCAGCAGTGAATACCGGGGAGAAATATCCTATGGCTACACCTTC.

The chain combines TRBV2 with TRBJ1-2, with a weak D call TRBD1 (5 bases). Germline V gene lookup returns CDR1 SNHLY and CDR2 FYNNEI. V dropped 7 bases and J dropped 7 bases, with 10 bases sitting between them. The CDR3 extends over 11 amino acids. The CDR3 DNA sequence: TGTGCCAGCACAGCGGGACGTGGCTACACCTTC. This codes for CASTAGRGYTF.

The CDR3, as DNA: TGTGCCAGCAGCCAGCGACTAGCGGCAGATACGCAGTATTTT. As protein: CASSQRLAADTQYF. The rearrangement links TRBV7-2 to TRBJ2-3, with TRBD2 matching 9 bases. Losses at the gene ends were 5 bases for V and 4 bases for J; bases not matched to a gene: 4. The CDR3 is made up of 14 amino acids. Per the germline V gene, CDR1 is SGHTA and CDR2 is FQGNSA.